The following is a TCR beta chain sequence with its context. Specified time point: newly diagnosed, previously untreated cHL patient sample. Magnetic depletion of unwanted cells isolated CD4+ T cells from thawed PBMCs. Libraries were prepared by immunoSEQ multiplex PCR; TCRdb keeps only in-frame clonotypes and omits some of them. The repertoire has 25,000 to 35,000 clones, about 85% of them found once; the top ten carry around 1.3%. Trimming pared 4 bases from V and 6 bases from J, leaving 12 bases between. CDR1 WNHNN and CDR2 SYGVQD come from the germline V gene (reference sequence). The CDR3 is made up of 13 amino acids. The sample belongs to a study of PD-1 blockade in classical Hodgkin lymphoma.

Sequencing used CD4+ T cells from blood. This clonotype was sampled from a human donor with classical Hodgkin lymphoma. The chain is built from TRBV10-1 and TRBJ1-2; unclear D gene. Written as DNA, the CDR3 is TGCGCCAGCAGTGTGGATCGGATGGATGGCTACACCTTC. It encodes CASSVDRMDGYTF.